Listed below are T cell receptor beta chains from one sample, sequenced in a study of blood T cell repertoires in COVID-19. The assay was immunoSEQ multiplex PCR, and TCRdb's table has in-frame clones only and misses some. Seen here are fewer than 450,000 clones, about nine tenths observed once, and the top ten hold over 6%. The sample comprised peripheral blood. These receptors originate from a woman between 45 and 60 years old with COVID-19, enrolled during active disease. CDR3s include the opening cysteine and the closing phenylalanine or tryptophan. A D gene is named only where the DNA matches it firmly. The listing skips clone size in some rows; elsewhere it reads once, few, many or a size class.

j_gene: TRBJ1-1
abundance: NA
d_gene: NA
v_gene: TRBV30
CDR3nt: TGTGCCTGGACAGGGCGTGCCACTGAAGCTTTCTTT
CDR3aa: CAWTGRATEAFF

j_gene: TRBJ2-5
abundance: NA
d_gene: NA
v_gene: TRBV9
CDR3nt: TGTGCCAGCAGCGTAGTGGGCAGGGGGGCAGAGACCCAGTACTTC
CDR3aa: CASSVVGRGAETQYF

j_gene: TRBJ2-5
abundance: NA
d_gene: TRBD2
v_gene: TRBV10-3
CDR3nt: TGTGCCATCAGTGACCCGGGACTAGCCCAAGAGACCCAGTACTTC
CDR3aa: CAISDPGLAQETQYF

j_gene: TRBJ2-5
abundance: NA
d_gene: NA
v_gene: TRBV7-2
CDR3nt: TGTGCCAGCAGCATTGATACGGGGGAGAAGACCCAGTACTTC
CDR3aa: CASSIDTGEKTQYF

j_gene: TRBJ1-1
abundance: NA
d_gene: TRBD1
v_gene: TRBV6-5
CDR3nt: TGTGCCAGCAGTTACGGGACAGGTTCGAACACTGAAGCTTTCTTT
CDR3aa: CASSYGTGSNTEAFF

j_gene: TRBJ2-1
abundance: NA
d_gene: NA
v_gene: TRBV5-1
CDR3nt: TGCGCCAGCAGCTTTCCCCCGCAGAATGAGCAGTTCTTC
CDR3aa: CASSFPPQNEQFF

j_gene: TRBJ1-4
abundance: NA
d_gene: NA
v_gene: TRBV20-1
CDR3nt: TGCAGTGTGCGGGTAGGAGAAAAACTGTTTTTT
CDR3aa: CSVRVGEKLFF

j_gene: TRBJ2-1
abundance: NA
d_gene: NA
v_gene: TRBV27
CDR3nt: TGTGCCAGCAGTTTATTCGGTTCCTACAATGAGCAGTTCTTC
CDR3aa: CASSLFGSYNEQFF

j_gene: TRBJ2-3
abundance: NA
d_gene: TRBD1
v_gene: TRBV6-5
CDR3nt: TGTGCCAGCACCAGAGGACAGGGGGCAGATACGCAGTATTTT
CDR3aa: CASTRGQGADTQYF

j_gene: TRBJ2-7
abundance: NA
d_gene: TRBD2
v_gene: TRBV27
CDR3nt: TGTGCCAGCAGTTTTGGGACTAGCGGATACGAGCAGTACTTC
CDR3aa: CASSFGTSGYEQYF

j_gene: TRBJ2-7
abundance: NA
d_gene: TRBD1
v_gene: TRBV7-2
CDR3nt: TGTGCCAGCAGCTTATTACCGGACAGGGGTATTTACTTC
CDR3aa: CASSLLPDRGIYF

j_gene: TRBJ1-1
abundance: few
d_gene: NA
v_gene: TRBV3-1/TRBV3-2
CDR3nt: TGTGCCAGCAGCCTCCATGACAGGCCGAACACTGAAGCTTTCTTT
CDR3aa: CASSLHDRPNTEAFF

j_gene: TRBJ1-5
abundance: NA
d_gene: NA
v_gene: TRBV12-3/TRBV12-4
CDR3nt: TGTGCCAGCTCAGGGAATAATCAGCCCCAGCATTTT
CDR3aa: CASSGNNQPQHF

j_gene: TRBJ1-4
abundance: NA
d_gene: TRBD1
v_gene: TRBV30
CDR3nt: TGTGCCTGGGCGGGCCCAGGGACAGGAAAAGAAAAACTGTTTTTT
CDR3aa: CAWAGPGTGKEKLFF

j_gene: TRBJ1-2
abundance: NA
d_gene: NA
v_gene: TRBV7-2
CDR3nt: TGTGCCAGCAGCCCAAGGGGCCTGACAGAGAGAGGAGGCTACACCTTC
CDR3aa: CASSPRGLTERGGYTF

j_gene: TRBJ1-1
abundance: NA
d_gene: TRBD1
v_gene: TRBV15
CDR3nt: TGTGCCACCAGCAGCAAAACAGGGGGCACTGAAGCTTTCTTT
CDR3aa: CATSSKTGGTEAFF

j_gene: TRBJ2-1
abundance: NA
d_gene: NA
v_gene: TRBV18
CDR3nt: TGTGCCAGCTCACCACTGTCCCAGATCTCCTACAATGAGCAGTTCTTC
CDR3aa: CASSPLSQISYNEQFF

j_gene: TRBJ2-5
abundance: NA
d_gene: NA
v_gene: TRBV5-1
CDR3nt: TGCGCCAGCAGCTTCCTGGCTGGACAGAAAGAGACCCAGTACTTC
CDR3aa: CASSFLAGQKETQYF

j_gene: TRBJ2-3
abundance: once
d_gene: NA
v_gene: TRBV18
CDR3nt: TGTGCCAGCTCACCATATGCCCTGGCCACAGATACGCAGTATTTT
CDR3aa: CASSPYALATDTQYF

j_gene: TRBJ2-5
abundance: NA
d_gene: TRBD2
v_gene: TRBV9
CDR3nt: TGTGCCAGCAGCGGCGTTAGCGGGAGGGCCGGGGAGACCCAGTACTTC
CDR3aa: CASSGVSGRAGETQYF

j_gene: TRBJ1-3
abundance: NA
d_gene: NA
v_gene: TRBV11-2
CDR3nt: TGTGCCAGCAGCTTCCTTCAGGGGCGGGGAAACACCATATATTTT
CDR3aa: CASSFLQGRGNTIYF

j_gene: TRBJ1-4
abundance: NA
d_gene: NA
v_gene: TRBV5-1
CDR3nt: TGCGCCAGCAGCTTGATAGGGGACATTAATGAAAAACTGTTTTTT
CDR3aa: CASSLIGDINEKLFF

j_gene: TRBJ2-7
abundance: NA
d_gene: TRBD2
v_gene: TRBV29-1
CDR3nt: TGCAGCGCAGCAGGGTTCCTAGCGGGGGACGAGCAGTACTTC
CDR3aa: CSAAGFLAGDEQYF

j_gene: TRBJ2-6
abundance: NA
d_gene: NA
v_gene: TRBV5-5
CDR3nt: TGTGCCAGCAGCTTGGGCAGCTCTAGCTCTGGGGCCAACGTCCTGACTTTC
CDR3aa: CASSLGSSSSGANVLTF

j_gene: TRBJ1-1
abundance: once
d_gene: NA
v_gene: TRBV13
CDR3nt: TGTGCCAGCAGCCCAGGGGCCCGCGTAGCTTTCTTT
CDR3aa: CASSPGARVAFF

j_gene: TRBJ1-2
abundance: NA
d_gene: NA
v_gene: TRBV7-9
CDR3nt: TGTGCCAGCAGGAAGACAGGTACCTATGGCTACACCTTC
CDR3aa: CASRKTGTYGYTF

j_gene: TRBJ1-1
abundance: NA
d_gene: TRBD1
v_gene: TRBV5-1
CDR3nt: TGCGCCAGCAGCTTGGCCTACAGGGGACGTAGCACTGAAGCTTTCTTT
CDR3aa: CASSLAYRGRSTEAFF

j_gene: TRBJ2-1
abundance: NA
d_gene: TRBD2
v_gene: TRBV28
CDR3nt: TGTGCCAGCAGTTCTATTACGGGACTAGCGGGAGGGCCTTTCTTCTTC
CDR3aa: CASSSITGLAGGPFFF

j_gene: TRBJ2-1
abundance: NA
d_gene: NA
v_gene: TRBV30
CDR3nt: TGTGCCTGGAGTGAGAGTCAGGGCAGGCCCAATGAGCAGTTCTTC
CDR3aa: CAWSESQGRPNEQFF

j_gene: TRBJ2-7
abundance: NA
d_gene: NA
v_gene: TRBV6-2/TRBV6-3
CDR3nt: TGTGCCAGCAGTTACGACTTCTCCTATGAGCAGTACTTC
CDR3aa: CASSYDFSYEQYF

j_gene: TRBJ2-7
abundance: NA
d_gene: NA
v_gene: TRBV5-8
CDR3nt: TGTGCCAGCAGCCTCCGGGATAGCGGCCCCTCCTACGAGCAGTACTTC
CDR3aa: CASSLRDSGPSYEQYF

j_gene: TRBJ1-4
abundance: NA
d_gene: TRBD1
v_gene: TRBV9
CDR3nt: TGTGCCAGCAGCCCTCAGGGGGGTCGCGGAAAACTGTTTTTT
CDR3aa: CASSPQGGRGKLFF